Reported below is one T cell receptor (beta chain). What it recognizes is unknown. This sample stems from a study of CD4 T cell repertoires in COVID-19. Regarding the study as a whole: Sharing of several most expanded SARS-CoV-2-reactive clonotypes across memory subsets suggested intraclonal diversification.

Trimming at V came to 5 bases and at J to 0 bases, leaving 5 bases not matched to a gene. This CDR3 has 16 residues. Germline CDR1 and CDR2: SGHNT and YYREEE (reference sequence). Produced via immunoSEQ multiplex PCR; TCRdb's table is partial and in-frame only. Of about 75,000 clones listed, approximately 83% are singletons. The TCR comes from a human donor who had COVID-19. V and J are TRBV5-4 and TRBJ2-7; 13 bases align to TRBD2. This sample comprised CD4+ T cells from peripheral blood, obtained after recovery from COVID-19. The CDR3 coding sequence is TGTGCCAGCAGTTCGGGACTAGCGGGGACCTCCTACGAGCAGTACTTC. The encoded protein is CASSSGLAGTSYEQYF.